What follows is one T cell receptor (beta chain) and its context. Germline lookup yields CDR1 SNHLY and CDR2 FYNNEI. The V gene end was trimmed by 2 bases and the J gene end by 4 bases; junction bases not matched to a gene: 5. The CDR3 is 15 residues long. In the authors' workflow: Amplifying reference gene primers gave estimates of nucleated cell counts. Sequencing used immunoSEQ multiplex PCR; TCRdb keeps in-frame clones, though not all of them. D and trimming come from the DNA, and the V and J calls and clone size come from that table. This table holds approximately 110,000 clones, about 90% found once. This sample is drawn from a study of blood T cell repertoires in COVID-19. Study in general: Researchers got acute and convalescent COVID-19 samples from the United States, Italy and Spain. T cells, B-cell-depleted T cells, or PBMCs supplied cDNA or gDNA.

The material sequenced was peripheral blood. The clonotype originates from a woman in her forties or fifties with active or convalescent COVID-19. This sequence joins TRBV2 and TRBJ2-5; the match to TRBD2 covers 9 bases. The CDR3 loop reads CASSELAGEAETQYF. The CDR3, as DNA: TGTGCCAGCAGTGAATTAGCGGGAGAGGCAGAGACCCAGTACTTC.